The clone carrying this T cell receptor beta chain has a handful of counts. Its antigen is unidentified. Germline CDR1 SGHTS, CDR2 YDEGEE. The CDR3 is made up of 12 amino acids. The V gene lost 4 bases and the J gene lost 4 bases, with 9 bases spanning the gap. This entry belongs to a study of tumor-infiltrating lymphocytes in localized non-small cell lung cancer. Study results and limitations: Different pieces of the same tissue went to different assays, confounding technical variation with intratumor heterogeneity.

Method: immunoSEQ multiplex PCR; TCRdb's copy keeps in-frame clones and lacks some. This sample carries over 10,000 clones, 66% of them seen once, and the ten largest clones take 7%. The V gene is TRBV5-8, the J gene TRBJ2-7; D is possibly TRBD1 or TRBD2 (5 bases each). The material sequenced was lung tumor tissue. This clonotype was sampled from a human donor with non-small cell lung cancer. The CDR3 sequence is CASSRGPYEQYF. The CDR3, as DNA: TGTGCCAGCAGCCGGGGACCGTACGAGCAGTACTTC.